A single sample is the source of the 25 T cell receptor beta chains below, sequenced in a study of blood T cell repertoires in COVID-19. Data came from immunoSEQ multiplex PCR; TCRdb stores just in-frame clones and leaves some out. The sample includes 150,000 or so clones, 65% to 90% of them seen just once. Source material: peripheral blood. The origin of the receptors is a man aged 55 to 70 with acute or convalescent COVID-19.

This clone was counted a single time. This chain connects TRBV7-9 to TRBJ2-1; TRBD2 is a possible D gene (6 bases). Germline assignment: CDR1 SEHNR and CDR2 FQNEAQ (reference sequence). Trimming left V 5 bases short and J 1 base short, with 12 bases between. CDR3 length: 15 amino acids. CDR3 nucleotide sequence: TGTGCCAGCAGCCCCCCGGGACTTTCCTACAATGAGCAGTTCTTC. Amino acids: CASSPPGLSYNEQFF. The complete variable domain, with remaining parts taken from reference TRBV7-9 and TRBJ2-1, reads DTGVSQNPRHKITKRGQNVTFRCDPISEHNRLYWYRQTLGQGPEFLTYFQNEAQLEKSRLLSDRFSAERPKGSFSTLEIQRTEQGDSAMYLCASSPPGLSYNEQFFGPGTRLTVL.

The chain is built from TRBV28 and TRBJ1-5; D gene uncertain. V was shortened by 10 bases and J by 11 bases, with 24 bases between the two germline ends. Germline V gene lookup returns CDR1 MDHEN and CDR2 SYDVKM. The CDR3 is 14 amino acids. This CDR3 is CATAGSPGRMAQHF. The DNA for the CDR3 is TGTGCCACCGCGGGGAGCCCAGGCCGGATGGCCCAGCATTTT.

The gene calls are TRBV2 and TRBJ1-2, with 9 bases aligning to TRBD1. The J segment lost 8 bases and the V segment lost 5 bases, leaving 6 bases of the junction unmatched. The V gene's germline CDR1 is SNHLY and CDR2 FYNNEI. The CDR3 loop spans 13 amino acids. The CDR3 sequence: CASSKGQGLGYTF. For the CDR3, the DNA is TGTGCCAGCAGTAAGGGACAGGGTCTGGGCTACACCTTC. The variable domain in full, completed from reference TRBV2 and TRBJ1-2, reads EPEVTQTPSHQVTQMGQEVILRCVPISNHLYFYWYRQILGQKVEFLVSFYNNEISEKSEIFDDQFSVERPDGSNFTLKIRSTKLEDSAMYFCASSKGQGLGYTFGSGTRLTVV.

The genes are TRBV29-1 and TRBJ2-5; a weak D match, TRBD1 (5 bases). The V and J ends lost 3 bases and 5 bases respectively, with 13 bases between them. CDR3 size: 13 residues. Looked up from germline, CDR1 is SQVTM and CDR2 is ANQGSEA. CDR3 in amino acids: CSVDGRVMETQYF. DNA for the CDR3: TGCAGCGTTGACGGCAGGGTAATGGAGACCCAGTACTTC.

This chain uses TRBV7-9 with TRBJ2-2; D perhaps matches TRBD2 (5 bases). This CDR3 has 16 amino acids. CDR1 and CDR2 from the germline V gene are SEHNR and FQNEAQ (reference sequence). Trimming shortened V by 5 bases and J by 4 bases, and 17 bases separated the two germline ends. Here the CDR3 DNA reads TGTGCCAGCAGCCCCCGGTTCGGGGAACGCACCGGGGAGCTGTTTTTT. This gives the protein CASSPRFGERTGELFF.

V usage is TRBV28 and J usage is TRBJ2-7; maybe TRBD1 (6 bases). This CDR3 contains 12 residues. The V end was cut by 7 bases, the J end by 3 bases, with 10 bases between. Per germline, CDR1 MDHEN and CDR2 SYDVKM. The CDR3 coding sequence is TGTGCCAGCACAGGGGCCGTCTACGAGCAGTACTTC. Its translation is CASTGAVYEQYF.

The gene calls are TRBV29-1 and TRBJ2-3; D perhaps matches TRBD1 (5 bases). V was pared by 6 bases and J by 3 bases, with 13 bases between. The CDR3 extends over 13 amino acids. CDR1 is SQVTM and CDR2 is ANQGSEA in the germline V gene. The CDR3: CSVYQGWTDTQYF. The CDR3 region has the DNA TGCAGCGTGTACCAGGGATGGACAGATACGCAGTATTTT.

The chain couples TRBV7-8 to TRBJ2-2, with TRBD2 matching over 9 bases. This CDR3 is built from 14 residues. The germline V gene has CDR1 SGHVS and CDR2 FQNEAQ. The V and J ends lost 1 base and 7 bases, in that order; junction bases with no gene match: 1. In DNA form, the CDR3 reads TGTGCCAGCAGCTTAGAGCGGGAGGTCGGGGAGCTGTTTTTT. It encodes CASSLEREVGELFF. Based on the CDR3 plus reference TRBV7-8 and TRBJ2-2, the full variable domain is GAGVSQSPRYKVAKRGQDVALRCDPISGHVSLFWYQQALGQGPEFLTYFQNEAQLDKSGLPSDRFFAERPEGSVSTLKIQRTQQEDSAVYLCASSLEREVGELFFGEGSRLTVL.

The chain recombines TRBV2 with TRBJ2-4, with 10 bases matching TRBD2. V lost 6 bases and J lost 5; bases outside the gene matches: 4. The CDR3 loop spans 14 amino acids. Germline loops: CDR1 SNHLY, CDR2 FYNNEI. CDR3 sequence (DNA): TGTGCCAGCAGACCCGGGACTAGCGAAAACATTCAGTACTTC. It specifies CASRPGTSENIQYF.

The rearrangement joins TRBV11-3 to TRBJ2-1; no clear D gene. The germline V gene encodes CDR1 SGHNT and CDR2 YENEEA. This CDR3 is built from 14 residues. V lost 3 bases and J 5 bases, leaving 11 bases between the germline ends. The CDR3 region has the DNA TGTGCCAGCAGCTTCCGGTCAACTAACAATGAGCAGTTCTTC. Translating gives CASSFRSTNNEQFF. Filled out from reference TRBV11-3 and TRBJ2-1, the complete variable domain reads EAGVVQSPRYKIIEKKQPVAFWCNPISGHNTLYWYLQNLGQGPELLIRYENEEAVDDSQLPKDRFSAERLKGVDSTLKIQPAELGDSAVYLCASSFRSTNNEQFFGPGTRLTVL.

About this clone itself: Relative to the germline gene, one junction end is altered; a read error may explain this. The CDR3 loop is CASSSGGFSDTYNEQFF. CDR3 DNA sequence: TGTGCTAGCAGCTCAGGGGGATTTAGCGATACTTACAATGAGCAGTTCTTC. The gene calls are TRBV7-7 and TRBJ2-1; TRBD1 matches at 7 bases. Germline loops: CDR1 SSHAT, CDR2 FNYEAQ (reference sequence). This CDR3 is built from 17 residues.

The gene calls are TRBV6-5 and TRBJ1-6, with D perhaps matching TRBD1 (6 bases). V was clipped by 7 bases and J by 11 bases, with 15 bases between them. CDR1 is MNHEY and CDR2 is SVGAGI in the germline V gene. The CDR3 has 13 amino acids. The DNA for the CDR3 is TGTGCCAGCAACACAGGGTGGAAAGCACCCCTCCACTTT. It specifies CASNTGWKAPLHF.

The V gene is TRBV28, the J gene TRBJ1-2; weak D call: TRBD1 (6 bases). Germline assignment: CDR1 MDHEN and CDR2 SYDVKM. The CDR3 has 12 residues. Trimming left V 1 base short and J 6 bases short, with 6 bases between. CDR3 residues: CASSLYRDGYTF. CDR3 in DNA: TGTGCCAGCAGTTTATACAGGGATGGCTACACCTTC.

The chain couples TRBV5-6 to TRBJ1-2; no clear D gene. V was cut by 0 bases and J by 1 base, with 7 bases left in between. The CDR3 spans 14 residues. Germline values: CDR1 SGHDT, CDR2 YYEEEE. Written as DNA, the CDR3 is TGTGCCAGCAGCTTGGTTTCAGTTAACTATGGCTACACCTTC. It is translated as CASSLVSVNYGYTF. Variable domain in full (rest from reference TRBV5-6 and TRBJ1-2): DAGVTQSPTHLIKTRGQQVTLRCSPKSGHDTVSWYQQALGQGPQFIFQYYEEEERQRGNFPDRFSGHQFPNYSSELNVNALLLGDSALYLCASSLVSVNYGYTFGSGTRLTVV.

This clone was counted only a few times. V usage is TRBV19 and J usage is TRBJ1-5; 9 bases fit TRBD1. The V gene end was trimmed by 7 bases and the J gene end by 5 bases; junction bases not matched to a gene: 12. The CDR3 loop spans 16 amino acids. CDR1 and CDR2 (germline): LNHDA, SQIVND (reference sequence). The chain's CDR3 is CASTPAWGQGHQPQHF. CDR3 DNA sequence: TGTGCCAGTACCCCCGCGTGGGGACAGGGCCATCAGCCCCAGCATTTT.

This chain connects TRBV6-5 to TRBJ2-7, with D maybe TRBD2 (6 bases). Trimming stripped 5 bases from V and 2 bases from J, with 7 bases between. The CDR3 has 12 residues. Germline lookup yields CDR1 MNHEY and CDR2 SVGAGI. CDR3 sequence (DNA): TGTGCCAGCAGTCCGGGGGCCTACGAGCAGTACTTC. This gives the protein CASSPGAYEQYF.

The rearrangement links TRBV19 to TRBJ2-3; 10 bases line up with TRBD2. The CDR3 spans 15 residues. CDR1 and CDR2 from the germline V gene are LNHDA and SQIVND (reference sequence). After removal of 5 bases from V and 4 bases from J, the junction contained 6 bases not matched to a gene. CDR3 in amino acids: CASSQGAGGPDTQYF. For the CDR3, the DNA is TGTGCCAGTAGTCAAGGAGCGGGAGGGCCAGATACGCAGTATTTT.

The V gene is TRBV6-5, the J gene TRBJ1-5; no clear D gene. This CDR3 spans 13 amino acids. V lost 4 bases to trimming and J lost 7 bases, with 11 bases between them. In germline, CDR1 is MNHEY, CDR2 SVGAGI. This CDR3 reads CASSWAGRQPQHF. CDR3 nucleotide sequence: TGTGCCAGCAGTTGGGCAGGTAGGCAGCCCCAGCATTTT.

The chain couples TRBV25-1 to TRBJ1-5, with 9 bases that match TRBD1. V shed 6 bases, J shed 6 bases, and the junction held 3 bases outside the gene matches. This CDR3 comprises 13 residues. In germline, CDR1 is MGHDK, CDR2 SYGVNS. CDR3 DNA sequence: TGTGCCAGCAGAGGACAGGGGTTTCAGCCCCAGCATTTT. Its translation is CASRGQGFQPQHF. The variable domain in full, with the rest retrieved from reference TRBV25-1 and TRBJ1-5, is EADIYQTPRYLVIGTGKKITLECSQTMGHDKMYWYQQDPGMELHLIHYSYGVNSTEKGDLSSESTVSRIRTEHFPLTLESARPSHTSQYLCASRGQGFQPQHFGDGTRLSIL.

The V call is TRBV20-1, the J call TRBJ2-5; TRBD1 might be the D (6 bases). The CDR3 consists of 14 residues. Germline CDR1 and CDR2: DFQATT and SNEGSKA (reference sequence). The V end lost 3 bases, the J end lost 0 bases, and 11 bases lay between the germline ends. CDR3 DNA: TGCAGTGCTAGTACAGGGCCGTACCAAGAGACCCAGTACTTC. Protein sequence: CSASTGPYQETQYF.

The V gene is TRBV6-5, the J gene TRBJ1-5, with 9 bases matching TRBD1. This CDR3 comprises 15 residues. CDR1 and CDR2 from the germline V gene are MNHEY and SVGAGI. J lost 2 bases, V lost 6 bases, and 5 bases had no gene match. CDR3 nucleotides: TGTGCCAGCAGGACAGGGGGGAATGGCAATCAGCCCCAGCATTTT. It yields the protein CASRTGGNGNQPQHF.

The V and J genes are TRBV28 and TRBJ1-1; 10 bases are shared with TRBD1. Germline CDR1 and CDR2: MDHEN and SYDVKM. The CDR3 contains 16 residues. The junction had 10 bases not matched to a gene; V was cut back by 8 bases and J by 1 base. The CDR3 sequence is CASRGSGQGWNTEAFF. The CDR3 region has the DNA TGTGCCAGCCGAGGGTCGGGACAGGGGTGGAACACTGAAGCTTTCTTT.

The chain combines TRBV19 with TRBJ1-5, with 10 bases matching TRBD1. V shed 3 bases, J shed 2 bases, and the junction held 16 bases outside the gene matches. The germline CDR1 and CDR2 sequences are LNHDA and SQIVND (reference sequence). This CDR3 has 20 residues. The DNA of the CDR3 is TGTGCCAGTAGTATGGTGCCCCGGGGGACAGGGGTATTGGGCAATCAGCCCCAGCATTTT. It yields the protein CASSMVPRGTGVLGNQPQHF. Full variable domain (rest looked up from reference TRBV19 and TRBJ1-5): DGGITQSPKYLFRKEGQNVTLSCEQNLNHDAMYWYRQDPGQGLRLIYYSQIVNDFQKGDIAEGYSVSREKKESFPLTVTSAQKNPTAFYLCASSMVPRGTGVLGNQPQHFGDGTRLSIL.

This clone has just one count. This chain connects TRBV29-1 to TRBJ2-7, with TRBD2 as a possible D gene (6 bases). This CDR3 region has 12 residues. V lost 8 bases and J lost 6, with 17 bases in between. Germline V gene sequence: CDR1 SQVTM, CDR2 ANQGSEA. Here the CDR3 DNA reads TGCAGCTCCGGCGATAGGGAGGCCGAGCAGTACTTC. Translated: CSSGDREAEQYF.

The genes are TRBV3-1 (or the pseudogene TRBV3-2) and TRBJ1-2; the D gene is possibly TRBD1 (5 bases). V lost 2 bases and J lost 12, with 16 bases in between. CDR3 length: 13 amino acids. Germline CDR1 LGHDT, CDR2 YNNKEL (reference sequence). CDR3: CASSQLGGGVNTF. The CDR3 bases are TGTGCCAGCAGCCAATTGGGAGGAGGGGTAAACACCTTC.